The 4 T cell receptor beta chains given below trace back to one sample, sequenced in a study of T cell repertoires in cytomegalovirus infection. TCRdb reanalysed the reads using MiXCR and keeps one entry per CDR3 protein. The sample lists 900,000 to 950,000 distinct CDR3 sequences; roughly 31% were seen once. These TCRs' antigens remain unknown. Material: cultured CD8+ T cells from PBMCs, obtained from culture after CMV antigen stimulation. These receptor sequences come from a human donor in good health (CMV status not recorded). Some clones in this sample may be carry-over from other donors' samples.

Of note for this clonotype: This may come from a read error, since a much larger clone is one base off. The CDR3 DNA follows: TGTGCCAACAGCTTTAGTAGGGGACTGAACACTGAAGCTTTCTTT. Residues: CANSFSRGLNTEAFF. The rearrangement uses TRBV7-8 and TRBJ1-1; weak D call: TRBD1 (5 bases). Germline CDR1 reads SGHVS; CDR2 reads FQNEAQ. The CDR3 consists of 15 residues.

This clonotype was counted a few times. The rearrangement joins TRBV5-5 to TRBJ2-1, with D perhaps TRBD1 or TRBD2 (6 bases each). V was cut by 4 bases and J by 2 bases, with 10 bases left in between. The CDR3 has 14 residues. Germline V gene sequence: CDR1 SGHKS, CDR2 YYEKEE (reference sequence). Here the CDR3 reads CASSVEGAYNEQFF. As DNA, the CDR3 is TGTGCCAGCAGCGTGGAGGGGGCCTACAATGAGCAGTTCTTC.

The V and J genes are TRBV5-1 and TRBJ2-2; D is perhaps TRBD1 (5 bases). Trimming removed 0 bases at V and 4 bases at J, with 13 bases between. The CDR3 length is 16 residues. From germline, CDR1 is SGHRS and CDR2 YFSETQ. The CDR3 region is CASSLASGWGTGELFF. In nucleotides, the CDR3 is TGCGCCAGCAGCTTGGCTTCAGGGTGGGGCACCGGGGAGCTGTTTTTT.

To note about this clonotype: One base away lies a much larger clone, so this may be a sequencing read error. The chain recombines TRBV7-2 with TRBJ2-1; D remains unclear. The length of the CDR3 is 13 residues. Germline V gene sequence: CDR1 SGHTA, CDR2 FQGNSA. CDR3 residues: CVSSLDPNNEQFF. CDR3 DNA sequence: TGTGTCAGCAGCTTAGACCCTAACAATGAGCAGTTCTTC.